The clone carrying this T cell receptor beta chain showed up many times. Its antigen is not identified. Amplified regions were TCR beta CDR3 sequences from RNA transcripts. The HTBI primer set served for first-round RT-PCR of the TCR CDR3. In TCRdb, the multiplex PCR reads were re-called with MiXCR into one record per CDR3 protein. This sample has about 400,000 distinct CDR3 sequences; around 14% occur once, and the top ten carry less than 35%. The data were obtained in a study of T cells in Graves' hyperthyroidism and ophthalmopathy. Whole-study context: Prior to any treatment, at the point of initial diagnosis, peripheral blood was collected. Study-level results: The blood repertoire included most of the expanded thyroid clonotypes above 0.001.

Exclusion of a patient resulted from uncontrolled infection, other autoimmune disease, pregnancy or lactation. Germline V gives CDR1 GTSNPN, CDR2 SVGIG (reference sequence). The V gene lost 7 bases and the J gene lost 4 bases, with 7 bases spanning the gap. This CDR3 comprises 10 residues. The source of this sequence is a woman aged 25 to 39 with Graves' hyperthyroidism. Sequenced material: blood. The chain has TRBV30 and TRBJ1-1, with D hard to call. CDR3 sequence reads: CASHLTEAFF. The CDR3 coding sequence is TGTGCCTCACATCTCACTGAAGCTTTCTTT.